These 27 T cell receptor beta chains share one sample of origin, sequenced in a study of T cells after yellow fever vaccination. Using its own MiXCR run on the 5' RACE reads, TCRdb lists one record per CDR3 protein. This table holds about 320,000 distinct CDR3 sequences, around 6.8% found once. Specimen: PBMCs, collected more than 40 days after the first yellow fever vaccination. These receptors came from a man aged 18 to 29 who received the YFV17D yellow fever vaccine.

This clonotype was observed many times. The chain combines TRBV9 with TRBJ2-4; D unresolved. The V end lost 8 bases, the J end lost 0 bases, and 12 bases lay between the germline ends. This CDR3 is 14 amino acids long. Germline V lookup: CDR1 SGDLS, CDR2 YYNGEE. The CDR3 coding sequence is TGTGCCAGTGGGCCTTTCCTAGCCAAAAACATTCAGTACTTC. The encoded protein is CASGPFLAKNIQYF.

The gene calls are TRBV7-2 and TRBJ2-3, with 10 bases fitting TRBD1. This CDR3 is built from 15 residues. V shed 3 bases, J shed 4 bases, and the junction held 4 bases outside the gene matches. Germline V gives CDR1 SGHTA, CDR2 FQGNSA. The CDR3 reads CASSFPGQGPDTQYF. CDR3 nucleotide sequence: TGTGCCAGCAGCTTCCCGGGACAGGGGCCAGATACGCAGTATTTT.

This chain connects TRBV5-8 to TRBJ2-7; D ambiguous. The ends were cut back, 2 bases at V and 5 bases at J, with 14 bases in the middle. This CDR3 comprises 14 residues. Germline CDR1 and CDR2: SGHTS and YDEGEE. The CDR3 reads CASSFRSPRHEQYF. The DNA for the CDR3 is TGTGCCAGCAGCTTCCGGTCTCCCCGCCACGAGCAGTACTTC.

This clonotype was observed at least ten times. The V gene is TRBV20-1, the J gene TRBJ2-5, with D possibly being TRBD2 (5 bases). Germline values: CDR1 DFQATT, CDR2 SNEGSKA (reference sequence). This CDR3 region has 13 residues. Trimming left V 1 base short and J 5 bases short, with 11 bases between. CDR3 in DNA: TGCAGTGCTAGAGTTTGGGAGTACGAGACCCAGTACTTC. Protein: CSARVWEYETQYF.

This clonotype was observed a few times. This chain joins TRBV18 and TRBJ2-3; the D is unclear. V lost 6 bases and J 1 base, leaving 11 bases between the germline ends. The CDR3 runs to 14 residues. Germline values: CDR1 KGHSH, CDR2 LQKENI. CDR3 bases: TGTGCCAGCTCTCCTATGGACGGCACAGATACGCAGTATTTT. Encoded protein: CASSPMDGTDTQYF.

The table lists this clonotype with a few counts. In DNA, the CDR3 is TGCAGTGTTCCGCTCCCGAGCCAAGGCTACACCTTC. Its protein is CSVPLPSQGYTF. This chain connects TRBV20-1 to TRBJ1-2, with D uncertain. V gave up 7 bases and J gave up 8 bases, with 17 bases separating them. CDR1 is DFQATT and CDR2 is SNEGSKA in the germline V gene (reference sequence). The CDR3 sequence is 12 residues long.

The V call is TRBV7-3, the J call TRBJ2-7; D is unclear. Trimming removed 4 bases from V and 7 bases from J, with 8 bases in between. This CDR3 region has 11 residues. Looked up from germline, CDR1 is SGHTA and CDR2 is FQGTGA. The CDR3 reads CASSSYSEQYV. Written as DNA, the CDR3 is TGTGCCAGCAGCTCCTACAGTGAGCAGTACGTC.

This clonotype was found a few times. J is TRBJ2-7 and V is TRBV5-1; no reliable D call. The V and J ends lost 0 bases and 7 bases respectively, with 11 bases between them. This CDR3 is 13 amino acids long. In germline, CDR1 is SGHRS, CDR2 YFSETQ. In DNA form, the CDR3 reads TGCGCCAGCAGCTTGGGGCAGTCCGGGGAGCAGTACTTC. Its protein is CASSLGQSGEQYF.

This clonotype appeared a few times. The chain couples TRBV7-9 to TRBJ2-3; D might be TRBD1 or TRBD2, each matching 6 bases. The germline V gene encodes CDR1 SEHNR and CDR2 FQNEAQ (reference sequence). The length of the CDR3 is 16 residues. The ends were cut back, 1 base at V and 2 bases at J, with 13 bases in the middle. The CDR3 region is CASSLGGGRATDTQYF. The CDR3 DNA reads TGTGCCAGCAGCTTAGGAGGGGGGCGGGCCACAGATACGCAGTATTTT.

This clonotype was observed a few times. The V and J genes are TRBV6-5 and TRBJ1-2, with D maybe TRBD1 (6 bases). The germline V gene encodes CDR1 MNHEY and CDR2 SVGAGI. The CDR3 length is 12 residues. V lost 5 bases and J 6 bases, leaving 10 bases between the germline ends. The CDR3 spells CASSDQGNGYTF. CDR3 DNA: TGTGCCAGCAGTGATCAGGGGAATGGCTACACCTTC.

This clonotype has a handful of counts. This chain uses TRBV15 with TRBJ2-2; no firm D call. The CDR3 length is 14 residues. V lost 0 bases and J 6 bases, leaving 8 bases between the germline ends. Germline values: CDR1 LNHNV, CDR2 YYDKDF (reference sequence). In nucleotides, the CDR3 is TGTGCCACCAGCAGAGATCCTCGTCCCGGGGAGCTGTTTTTT. Its translation is CATSRDPRPGELFF.

There are many counts of this clonotype. The chain couples TRBV7-9 to TRBJ2-7; the D is unclear. This CDR3 has 13 residues. V was clipped by 8 bases and J by 0 bases, with 11 bases between them. CDR1 is SEHNR, CDR2 FQNEAQ, per germline (reference sequence). This CDR3 is CASQTPSSYEQYF. The CDR3 nucleotides are TGTGCCAGCCAGACCCCGAGCTCCTACGAGCAGTACTTC.

This clonotype showed up just a few times. The chain links TRBV5-8 to TRBJ2-7, with D hard to call. The CDR3 runs 10 residues. CDR1 is SGHTS and CDR2 is YDEGEE in the germline V gene. Trimming shortened V by 6 bases and J by 0 bases, and 1 base separated the two germline ends. The CDR3 here is CASISYEQYV. The CDR3 DNA follows: TGTGCCAGCATCTCCTACGAGCAGTACGTC.

This clonotype was picked up many times. The V gene is TRBV11-1, the J gene TRBJ1-5; D may be TRBD1 (5 bases). V lost 6 bases and J 0 bases, leaving 21 bases between the germline ends. The CDR3 is 18 residues long. Germline V gene lookup returns CDR1 SGHAT and CDR2 FQDESV (reference sequence). The CDR3 loop reads CASRLQDAWPYSNQPQHF. The DNA of the CDR3 is TGTGCCAGCAGACTACAGGACGCGTGGCCTTATAGCAATCAGCCCCAGCATTTT.

This clonotype was counted between two and nine times. The chain uses TRBV21-1 and TRBJ2-5; no DNA check was done on the table's D call, TRBD1. TRBV21-1 is tagged as a pseudogene. The CDR3 has 16 residues. The CDR3 DNA reads TGTGCCAGCTCCCCGGGGACAGGCCAGACACAAGAGACCCAGTACTTC. Translated, it gives CASSPGTGQTQETQYF.

This clonotype was observed at least ten times. This chain uses TRBV5-1 with TRBJ2-5, with D possibly TRBD2 on 5 matching bases. The CDR3 sequence is 14 residues long. Germline values: CDR1 SGHRS, CDR2 YFSETQ. Trimming pared 1 base from V and 1 base from J, leaving 8 bases between. CDR3 in amino acids: CASSLTGIQETQYF. CDR3 nucleotide sequence: TGCGCCAGCAGCTTGACGGGGATCCAAGAGACCCAGTACTTC.

This clonotype was seen more than once but under ten times. This chain links TRBV5-6 with TRBJ2-3; a weak D match, TRBD1 (5 bases). There are 14 residues in the CDR3. Germline values: CDR1 SGHDT, CDR2 YYEEEE. Trimming cost V 4 bases and J 4 bases, with 13 bases left between them. The CDR3 DNA is TGTGCCAGCAGCAAGCCTGACAGTTCAGATACGCAGTATTTT. Translation gives CASSKPDSSDTQYF.

CDR3 nucleotide sequence: TGTGCCTGCTGCCAACTACACCCGGGACAGGGAACCGGGGAGCTGTTTTTT. The encoded protein is CACCQLHPGQGTGELFF. This chain uses TRBV3-1 with TRBJ2-2, with TRBD1 identical over 9 bases. Germline V gene lookup returns CDR1 LGHDT and CDR2 YNNKEL (reference sequence). The CDR3 totals 17 residues. Germline trimming cut 11 bases from V and 5 bases from J; bases unmatched to any gene: 18.

This chain uses TRBV7-8 with TRBJ2-1, with 9 bases matching TRBD2. With V trimmed by 0 bases and J by 7 bases, 7 bases remained unmatched. Germline assignment: CDR1 SGHVS and CDR2 FQNEAQ. This CDR3 spans 16 amino acids. For the CDR3, the DNA is TGTGCCAGCAGCTTAGCGACGCGCGGGGGGGCTAATGAGCAGTTCTTC. Its protein is CASSLATRGGANEQFF.

In its sample, this clonotype was seen a few times. The chain recombines TRBV18 with TRBJ2-5; TRBD2 aligns across 12 bases. With V trimmed by 1 base and J by 3 bases, 6 bases remained unmatched. The CDR3 covers 17 residues. CDR1 is KGHSH and CDR2 is LQKENI in the germline V gene. The CDR3, as DNA: TGTGCCAGCTCACCACAACTAGCGGGGGGTTCGGAAGAGACCCAGTACTTC. Residues: CASSPQLAGGSEETQYF.

The V gene is TRBV6-2 or TRBV6-3, the J gene TRBJ2-5; possible D gene TRBD2, 7 bases. This CDR3 has 16 residues. Trimming stripped 6 bases from V and 6 bases from J, with 23 bases between. Germline V gene data show CDR1 as MNHEY and CDR2 as SVGEGT. CDR3 loop: CASRERGGWTGKTQYF. CDR3 sequence (DNA): TGTGCCAGCAGGGAAAGGGGGGGCTGGACGGGAAAGACCCAGTACTTC.

This clonotype has more than one count but fewer than ten. Mismatch with germline at one junction end may stem from a read error. The genes are TRBV7-7 and TRBJ2-1, with 8 bases lining up with TRBD2. The CDR3 has 13 amino acids. Germline assignment: CDR1 SSHAT and CDR2 FNYEAQ (reference sequence). CDR3 protein: CASSFRGGDEQFF. In DNA form, the CDR3 reads TGTGCTAGCAGCTTCCGGGGGGGGGATGAGCAGTTCTTC.

The J gene is TRBJ1-6, the V gene TRBV7-2, with D possibly being TRBD1 (6 bases). This CDR3 comprises 17 residues. Germline loops: CDR1 SGHTA, CDR2 FQGNSA. Trimming stripped 5 bases from V and 2 bases from J, with 16 bases between. The CDR3 nucleotides read TGTGCCAGCAGCGTACAACAGGGTTTTACCTATAATTCACCCCTCCACTTT. It yields the protein CASSVQQGFTYNSPLHF.

This clonotype was detected ten times or more. The gene calls are TRBV7-3 and TRBJ1-1; weak D call: TRBD1 (5 bases). CDR1 is SGHTA, CDR2 FQGTGA, per germline. V was pared by 5 bases and J by 3 bases, with 10 bases between. The CDR3 has 13 residues. The CDR3 reads CASSPGRDTEAFF. As DNA, the CDR3 is TGTGCCAGCAGCCCAGGGAGGGACACTGAAGCTTTCTTT. Supplemented by reference TRBV7-3 and TRBJ1-1, the full variable domain reads GAGVSQTPSNKVTEKGKYVELRCDPISGHTALYWYRQSLGQGPEFLIYFQGTGAADDSGLPNDRFFAVRPEGSVSTLKIQRTERGDSAVYLCASSPGRDTEAFFGQGTRLTVV.

This clonotype came up a few times. This chain uses TRBV12-3 or TRBV12-4 with TRBJ1-2, with 9 bases that match TRBD1. CDR3 length: 14 residues. V trimming: 6 bases; J trimming: 6 bases; junction bases outside the gene matches: 8. The CDR3 sequence is CASRPPGQGDGYTF. Written as DNA, the CDR3 is TGTGCCAGCAGGCCGCCGGGACAGGGAGATGGCTACACCTTC.

This clonotype came up many times. The chain uses TRBV27 and TRBJ2-1, with D unresolved. The germline CDR1 and CDR2 sequences are MNHEY and SMNVEV (reference sequence). The ends were cut back, 2 bases at V and 7 bases at J, with 18 bases in the middle. The CDR3 totals 16 residues. The CDR3 nucleotides read TGTGCCAGCAGTTTACTGGCTGCCGGATCAACAAATGAGCAGTTCTTC. Amino acid sequence: CASSLLAAGSTNEQFF.

This clonotype has just a few counts. V and J are TRBV9 and TRBJ2-7; D gene unclear. The CDR3 contains 16 residues. The germline CDR1 and CDR2 sequences are SGDLS and YYNGEE. The germline V and J ends were trimmed by 3 bases and 6 bases, with 22 bases remaining between them. Written as DNA, the CDR3 is TGTGCCAGCAGCGCCTCCCGCGGTCCAAGGGCCTCCGAGCAGTACTTC. As protein: CASSASRGPRASEQYF.